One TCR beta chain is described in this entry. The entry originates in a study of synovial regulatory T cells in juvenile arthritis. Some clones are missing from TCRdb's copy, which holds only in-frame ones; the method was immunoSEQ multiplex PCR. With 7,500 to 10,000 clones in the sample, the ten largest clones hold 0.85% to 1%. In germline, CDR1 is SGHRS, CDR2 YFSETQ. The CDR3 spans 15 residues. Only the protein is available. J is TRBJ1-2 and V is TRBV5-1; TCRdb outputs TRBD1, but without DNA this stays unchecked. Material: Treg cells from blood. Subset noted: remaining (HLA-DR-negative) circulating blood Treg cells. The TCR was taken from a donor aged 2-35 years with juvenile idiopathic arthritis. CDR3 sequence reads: CASSLTEPGDYGYTF. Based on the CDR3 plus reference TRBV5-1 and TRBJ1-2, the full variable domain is KAGVTQTPRYLIKTRGQQVTLSCSPISGHRSVSWYQQTPGQGLQFLFEYFSETQRNKGNFPGRFSGRQFSNSRSEMNVSTLELGDSALYLCASSLTEPGDYGYTFGSGTRLTVV.